The present entry profiles one TCR beta chain with its context. Only a few counts were recorded for this clone. Its binding antigen is unknown. Per-nucleotide qualities are absent, and no much larger clonotype sits a single base away. The immunoSEQ Assay, a bias-controlled multiplex PCR, was used to amplify TCRbeta CDR3 regions from genomic DNA. As for the original processing: Within the assay, amplification of reference gene primers was used to estimate how many nucleated cells each sample contained. Sequence reads were collapsed and filtered to measure the absolute abundance of every unique TCRbeta CDR3 rearrangement. For each sample, productive Simpson clonality was calculated by taking the square root of Simpson's diversity index across productive rearrangements. TCRdb stores this immuneACCESS table with in-frame sequences only. Part of the clones is absent; in the studies checked, under half of the shortfall reflects unresolved V genes, and no reason is known for the rest. The V and J calls and clone size come from that table; D and trimming were worked out from the DNA. In all, the sample holds 300,000 to 400,000 clones, and more than 90% of those were seen once. In total, the top ten clones hold less than 4% of the sample.

The sample belongs to a study of blood T cell repertoires in COVID-19 (dated by TCRdb to between 2020 and 2021). The study in broad terms: Samples covering the acute and convalescent phases of COVID-19 were provided by collaborators in the United States, Italy and Spain. The material from the prospective study consisted of cDNA or gDNA derived from T cells, B-cell-depleted T cells, or PBMCs. The dataset comprised deeply sampled blood TCRbeta repertoires from subjects exposed to, actively infected with, or recovered from COVID-19. The repertoires were made available in a free public database intended to serve as a resource for research on the immune response to SARS-CoV-2. The samples were drawn from the first 160 participants of the ongoing ImmuneRACE study and from 950 to 1,500 subjects provided by 6 global collaborators. The sample metadata nearly always contained a de-identified subject ID, COVID-19 status, age in years and sex. HLA class I and class II types, where available, came from metadata supplied by the sample provider rather than from assay-based typing. Beyond this particular receptor, the publication reports: The amount of clinical and demographic metadata varied by source and participant and was provided uncurated.

Reading from cysteine to phenylalanine, the CDR3 counts 15 amino acids. Just CDR3 DNA is preserved here, 45 bases in frame from base 1. CDR1 SGHTA and CDR2 FQGNSA are derived from the germline V gene. After removal of 0 bases from V and 7 bases from J, the junction retains 2 bases not matched to a gene. Participants in the prospective study were aged roughly 18 to 100 years, lived in approximately 26 United States geographic areas, and enrolled through a virtual design. In the prospective study, participants were assigned to cohorts based on the clinical history participants reported in a screening survey and a study questionnaire. Exposed participants had been in contact with someone with a PCR-confirmed or clinician-diagnosed COVID-19 case within 2 weeks of study entry. Each participant in the prospective study had whole blood, serum and a nasopharyngeal or oropharyngeal swab collected by mobile phlebotomists. Additional blood draws and questionnaires over an approximately two-month period could optionally be provided by prospective study participants. Prospective study blood samples were shipped either frozen or at room temperature before DNA extraction.

The sequence links TRBV7-2 to TRBJ1-4, with 10 middle bases fitting TRBD1. The sample consisted of PBMCs or T cells enriched from blood (not recorded which). The source of this sequence is a woman in her 30s who had been exposed to COVID-19. The DNA sequence is given as TGTGCCAGCAGCTTAGCCGGGACAGGGGTTGAAAAACTGTTTTTT. This codes for CASSLAGTGVEKLFF.